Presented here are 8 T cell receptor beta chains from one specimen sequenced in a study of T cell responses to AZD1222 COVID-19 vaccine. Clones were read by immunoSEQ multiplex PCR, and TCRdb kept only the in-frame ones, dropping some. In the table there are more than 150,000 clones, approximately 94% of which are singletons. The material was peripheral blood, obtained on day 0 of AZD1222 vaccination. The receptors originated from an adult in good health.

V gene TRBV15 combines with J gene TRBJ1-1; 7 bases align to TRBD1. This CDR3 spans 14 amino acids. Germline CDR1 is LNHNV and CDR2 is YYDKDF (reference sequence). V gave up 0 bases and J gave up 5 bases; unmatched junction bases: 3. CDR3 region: CATSRETGRTEAFF. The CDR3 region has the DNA TGTGCCACCAGCAGAGAGACAGGGAGGACTGAAGCTTTCTTT.

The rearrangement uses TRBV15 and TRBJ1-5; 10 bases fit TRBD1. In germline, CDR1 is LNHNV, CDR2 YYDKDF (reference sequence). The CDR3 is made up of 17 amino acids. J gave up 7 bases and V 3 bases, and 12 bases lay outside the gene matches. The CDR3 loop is CATSSTSFGTGAQPQHF. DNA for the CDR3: TGTGCCACCAGCAGCACCAGCTTCGGGACAGGGGCACAGCCCCAGCATTTT.

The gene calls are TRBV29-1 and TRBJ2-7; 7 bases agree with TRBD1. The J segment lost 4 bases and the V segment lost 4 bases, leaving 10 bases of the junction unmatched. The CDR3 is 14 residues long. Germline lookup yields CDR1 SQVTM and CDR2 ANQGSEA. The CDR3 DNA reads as TGCAGCGTTGCCCGTGGGACAGATCTATACGAGCAGTACTTC. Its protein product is CSVARGTDLYEQYF.

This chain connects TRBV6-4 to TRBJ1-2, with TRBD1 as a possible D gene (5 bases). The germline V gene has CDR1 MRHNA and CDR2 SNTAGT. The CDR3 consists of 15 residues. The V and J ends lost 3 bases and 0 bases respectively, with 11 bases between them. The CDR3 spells CASSEERGPNYGYTF. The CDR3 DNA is TGTGCCAGCAGTGAGGAGAGGGGTCCTAACTATGGCTACACCTTC.

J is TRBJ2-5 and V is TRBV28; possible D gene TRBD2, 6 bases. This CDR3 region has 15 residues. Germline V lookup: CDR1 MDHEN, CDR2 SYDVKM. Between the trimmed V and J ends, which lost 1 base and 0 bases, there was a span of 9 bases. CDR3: CASSLSGVDQETQYF. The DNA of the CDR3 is TGTGCCAGCAGTTTATCGGGAGTGGACCAAGAGACCCAGTACTTC.

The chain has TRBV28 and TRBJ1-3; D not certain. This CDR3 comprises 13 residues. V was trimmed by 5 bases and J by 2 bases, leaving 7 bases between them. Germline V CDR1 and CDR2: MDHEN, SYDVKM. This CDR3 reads CASSAPPGNTIYF. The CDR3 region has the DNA TGTGCCAGCAGTGCCCCACCTGGAAACACCATATATTTT.

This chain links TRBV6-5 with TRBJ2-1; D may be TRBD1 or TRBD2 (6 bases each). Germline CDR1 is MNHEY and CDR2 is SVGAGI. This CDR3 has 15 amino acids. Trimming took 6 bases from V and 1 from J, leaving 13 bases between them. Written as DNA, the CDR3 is TGTGCCAGCAGGAGGGGCGGGACATCCTACAATGAGCAGTTCTTC. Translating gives CASRRGGTSYNEQFF.

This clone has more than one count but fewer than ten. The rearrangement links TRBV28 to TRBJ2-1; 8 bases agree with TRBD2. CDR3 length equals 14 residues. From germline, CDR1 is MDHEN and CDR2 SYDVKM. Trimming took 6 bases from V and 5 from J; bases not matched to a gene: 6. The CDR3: CASRPAGVNNEQFF. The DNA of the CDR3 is TGTGCCAGCAGGCCAGCGGGAGTGAACAATGAGCAGTTCTTC.